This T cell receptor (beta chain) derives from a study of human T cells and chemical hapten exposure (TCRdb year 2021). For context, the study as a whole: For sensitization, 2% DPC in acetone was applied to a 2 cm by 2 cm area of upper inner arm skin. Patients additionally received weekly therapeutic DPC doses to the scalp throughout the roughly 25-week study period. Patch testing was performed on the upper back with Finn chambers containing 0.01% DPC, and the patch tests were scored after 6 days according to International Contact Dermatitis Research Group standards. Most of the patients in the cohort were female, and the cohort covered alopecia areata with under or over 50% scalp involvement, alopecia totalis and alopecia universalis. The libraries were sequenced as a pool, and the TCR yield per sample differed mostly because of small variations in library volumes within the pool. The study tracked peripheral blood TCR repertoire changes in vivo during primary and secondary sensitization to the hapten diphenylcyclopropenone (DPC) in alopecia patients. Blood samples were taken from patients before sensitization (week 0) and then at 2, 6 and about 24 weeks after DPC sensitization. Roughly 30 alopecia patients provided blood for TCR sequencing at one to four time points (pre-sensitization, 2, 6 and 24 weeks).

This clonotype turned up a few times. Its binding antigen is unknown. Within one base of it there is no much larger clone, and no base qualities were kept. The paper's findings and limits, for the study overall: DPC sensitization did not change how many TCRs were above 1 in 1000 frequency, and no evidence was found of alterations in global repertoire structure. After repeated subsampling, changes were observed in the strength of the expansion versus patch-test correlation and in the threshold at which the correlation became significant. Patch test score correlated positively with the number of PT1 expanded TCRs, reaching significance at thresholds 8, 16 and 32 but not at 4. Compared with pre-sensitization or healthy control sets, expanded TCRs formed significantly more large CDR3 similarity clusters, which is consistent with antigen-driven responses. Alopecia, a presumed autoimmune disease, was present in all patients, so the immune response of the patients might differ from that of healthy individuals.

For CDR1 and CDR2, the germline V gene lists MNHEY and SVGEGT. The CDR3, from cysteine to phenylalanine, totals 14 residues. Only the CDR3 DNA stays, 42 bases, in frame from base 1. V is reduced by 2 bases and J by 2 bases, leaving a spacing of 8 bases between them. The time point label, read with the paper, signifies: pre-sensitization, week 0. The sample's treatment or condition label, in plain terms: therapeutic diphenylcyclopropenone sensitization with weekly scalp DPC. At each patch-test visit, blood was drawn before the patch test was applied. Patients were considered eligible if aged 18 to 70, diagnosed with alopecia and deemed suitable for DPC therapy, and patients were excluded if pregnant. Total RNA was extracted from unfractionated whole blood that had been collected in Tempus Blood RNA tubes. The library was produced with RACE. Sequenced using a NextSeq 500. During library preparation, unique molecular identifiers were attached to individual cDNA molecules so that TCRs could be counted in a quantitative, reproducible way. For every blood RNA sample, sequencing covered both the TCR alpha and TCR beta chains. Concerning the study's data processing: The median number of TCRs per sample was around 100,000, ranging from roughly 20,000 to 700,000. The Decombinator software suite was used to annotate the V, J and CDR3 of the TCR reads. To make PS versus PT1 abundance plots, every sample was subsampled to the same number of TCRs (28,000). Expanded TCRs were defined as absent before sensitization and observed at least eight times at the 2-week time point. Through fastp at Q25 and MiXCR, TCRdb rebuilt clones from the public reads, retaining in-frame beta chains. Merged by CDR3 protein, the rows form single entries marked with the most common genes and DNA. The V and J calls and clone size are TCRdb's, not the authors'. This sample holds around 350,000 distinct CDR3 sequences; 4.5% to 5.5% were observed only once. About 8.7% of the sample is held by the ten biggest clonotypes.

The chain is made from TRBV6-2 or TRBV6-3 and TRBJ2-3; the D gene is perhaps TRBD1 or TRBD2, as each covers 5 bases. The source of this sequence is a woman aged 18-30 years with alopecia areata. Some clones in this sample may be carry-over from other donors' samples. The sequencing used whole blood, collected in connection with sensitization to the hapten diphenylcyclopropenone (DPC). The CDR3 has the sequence CASSYRDHTDTQYF. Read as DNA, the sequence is TGTGCCAGCAGTTACCGGGACCACACAGATACGCAGTATTTT.